Following are 25 T cell receptor beta chains from one sample sequenced in a study of shared clonotypes between healthy human individuals. Using immunoSEQ multiplex PCR, the repertoire was profiled, and TCRdb retains in-frame clones only, with some absent. The sample carries around 88,000 clones, 68% recorded once. Source material: memory CD8+ T cells sorted from blood. Documented subset: CD45RO+ cells pooled with CCR7-negative TemRA cells. Receptors were obtained from a man aged 25-45 years in good health.

This chain links TRBV11-2 with TRBJ1-3, with D possibly TRBD1 on 6 matching bases. The CDR3 sequence is 15 residues long. CDR1 is SGHAT, CDR2 FQNNGV, per germline. V lost 3 bases and J 4 bases, leaving 13 bases between the germline ends. The CDR3 loop reads CASSFLPGTGNTIYF. CDR3 in DNA: TGTGCCAGCAGCTTTCTTCCCGGGACAGGAAACACCATATATTTT.

In its sample, this clone was seen once. The chain has TRBV4-3 and TRBJ2-7; D is unclear. CDR1 is LGHNA and CDR2 is YSLEER in the germline V gene. V dropped 0 bases and J dropped 2 bases, with 11 bases sitting between them. This CDR3 is 15 amino acids long. CDR3 DNA sequence: TGCGCCAGCAGCCAAGAGGCCAAATCAACCTACGAGCAGTACTTC. It is translated as CASSQEAKSTYEQYF.

The chain uses TRBV5-5 and TRBJ2-3; 14 nucleotides line up with TRBD2. V trimming: 4 bases; J trimming: 4 bases; junction bases outside the gene matches: 2. Germline CDR1 and CDR2: SGHKS and YYEKEE (reference sequence). The CDR3 runs 15 residues. This CDR3 reads CASSRTSGRSDTQYF. DNA for the CDR3: TGTGCCAGCAGCAGGACTAGCGGGAGGTCAGATACGCAGTATTTT. Full variable domain (outside the CDR3, taken from reference TRBV5-5 and TRBJ2-3): DAGVTQSPTHLIKTRGQQVTLRCSPISGHKSVSWYQQVLGQGPQFIFQYYEKEERGRGNFPDRFSARQFPNYSSELNVNALLLGDSALYLCASSRTSGRSDTQYFGPGTRLTVL.

The gene calls are TRBV7-8 and TRBJ2-1; weak D call: TRBD2 (6 bases). Germline-derived CDR1 and CDR2 are SGHVS and FQNEAQ. Trimming cost V 0 bases and J 12 bases, with 9 bases left between them. The CDR3 runs 12 residues. CDR3 coding DNA: TGTGCCAGCAGCTTAGCCGGGCGGGGGCAGTTCTTC. This codes for CASSLAGRGQFF.

The chain uses TRBV27 and TRBJ2-1; either TRBD1 or TRBD2 may supply D (5 bases each). Per the germline V gene, CDR1 is MNHEY and CDR2 is SMNVEV (reference sequence). The germline V and J ends were trimmed by 5 bases and 6 bases, with 17 bases remaining between them. The CDR3 consists of 15 residues. Here the CDR3 DNA reads TGTGCCAGCAGTCGAGGGGTGGTTGGGGCCAATGAGCAGTTCTTC. Translated, it gives CASSRGVVGANEQFF.

This chain links TRBV6-5 with TRBJ2-7, with 9 bases matching TRBD2. The CDR3 has 12 amino acids. Germline V CDR1 and CDR2: MNHEY, SVGAGI. This chain's CDR3 is CSSGINSYEQYF. In DNA, the CDR3 is TGTTCTAGCGGGATCAATTCCTACGAGCAGTACTTC.

The rearrangement joins TRBV6-5 to TRBJ1-1; D may be TRBD1 (5 bases). There are 15 residues in the CDR3. Trimming cost V 5 bases and J 4 bases, with 17 bases left between them. The germline V gene encodes CDR1 MNHEY and CDR2 SVGAGI. CDR3 protein: CASSTTPVGGTEAFF. CDR3 DNA: TGTGCCAGCAGTACCACCCCTGTGGGGGGCACTGAAGCTTTCTTT.

The chain uses TRBV6-5 and TRBJ2-7; TRBD1 might be the D (6 bases). V lost 5 bases to trimming and J lost 6 bases, with 20 bases between them. This CDR3 contains 15 residues. The germline CDR1 and CDR2 sequences are MNHEY and SVGAGI. CDR3: CASSTLGQGQGEQYF. In DNA form, the CDR3 reads TGTGCCAGCAGTACACTCGGCCAGGGGCAGGGCGAGCAGTACTTC.

This clone showed up many times. The chain carries TRBV7-2 and TRBJ1-2, with D perhaps TRBD1 (5 bases). The CDR3 sequence is 17 residues long. V lost 3 bases and J lost 2, with 19 bases in between. Germline CDR1 is SGHTA and CDR2 is FQGNSA. The CDR3 here is CASSFLSAGRINYGYTF. The CDR3, as DNA: TGTGCCAGCAGCTTTTTGAGTGCGGGACGGATAAACTATGGCTACACCTTC.

This chain connects TRBV7-2 to TRBJ1-5, with 7 bases identical to TRBD1. V shed 4 bases and J 4 bases; nucleotides not matched to a gene: 7. The CDR3 runs to 15 residues. Germline V CDR1 and CDR2: SGHTA, FQGNSA. In DNA, the CDR3 is TGTGCCAGCAGCTCACCCGGGACAGAAAATCAGCCCCAGCATTTT. It codes for CASSSPGTENQPQHF.

The rearrangement uses TRBV5-4 and TRBJ2-7, with 8 bases aligning to TRBD2. Per germline, CDR1 SGHNT and CDR2 YYREEE (reference sequence). The V segment lost 7 bases and the J segment 7 bases; nucleotides outside the gene matches: 13. This CDR3 has 14 amino acids. CDR3 protein: CASGLREEANEQYF. DNA for the CDR3: TGTGCCAGCGGGTTGCGGGAGGAGGCCAATGAGCAGTACTTC.

The chain combines TRBV5-1 with TRBJ2-1, with TRBD2 identical over 13 bases. CDR3 size: 22 residues. Germline CDR1 SGHRS, CDR2 YFSETQ. The J segment lost 0 bases and the V segment lost 0 bases, leaving 15 bases of the junction unmatched. The CDR3 nucleotides read TGCGCCAGCAGCTTGGACGCAAGGACTAGCGGGAGCGGGTTAGTCTCCTACAATGAGCAGTTCTTC. It yields the protein CASSLDARTSGSGLVSYNEQFF.

Notes on this clone: Distinct nucleotide sequences in the sample also encode this CDR3. This sequence joins TRBV4-1 and TRBJ1-5, with D perhaps TRBD1 (5 bases). The CDR3 loop spans 15 amino acids. V lost 0 bases to trimming and J lost 0 bases, with 6 bases between them. CDR1 is MGHRA, CDR2 YSYEKL, per germline. In nucleotides, the CDR3 is TGCGCCAGCAGCCAAGACCAGGGTAGCAATCAGCCCCAGCATTTT. As protein: CASSQDQGSNQPQHF.

The rearrangement links TRBV19 to TRBJ2-7; 8 nucleotides match TRBD2. Germline CDR1 and CDR2: LNHDA and SQIVND (reference sequence). Trimming took 3 bases from V and 2 from J; bases not matched to a gene: 6. The CDR3 totals 15 residues. CDR3 sequence: CASSISGTRPYEQYF. As DNA, the CDR3 is TGTGCCAGTAGTATCTCCGGGACTAGACCCTACGAGCAGTACTTC.

The V and J genes are TRBV6-5 and TRBJ1-2, with D tentatively TRBD1 (5 bases). The V end lost 2 bases, the J end lost 6 bases, and 13 bases lay between the germline ends. The germline V gene has CDR1 MNHEY and CDR2 SVGAGI. The CDR3 is 14 amino acids. The CDR3 protein is CASSYDAGGNGYTF. The CDR3 nucleotides are TGTGCCAGCAGTTACGACGCCGGGGGAAATGGCTACACCTTC.

The chain uses TRBV9 and TRBJ2-7; a possible D gene is TRBD1 (6 bases). V was trimmed by 3 bases and J by 3 bases, leaving 13 bases between them. Germline values: CDR1 SGDLS, CDR2 YYNGEE. The CDR3 covers 14 residues. The CDR3 sequence: CASSEDRARYEQYF. CDR3 in DNA: TGTGCCAGCAGCGAGGACAGAGCGCGCTACGAGCAGTACTTC.

This clone was seen more than once but under ten times. The rearrangement links TRBV2 to TRBJ2-7; no firm D call. V lost 8 bases and J lost 2, with 13 bases in between. In germline, CDR1 is SNHLY, CDR2 FYNNEI. This CDR3 is 13 amino acids long. The CDR3 bases are TGTGCCAGCCGTCTTGGCGGTCCCTACGAGCAGTACTTC. Translation gives CASRLGGPYEQYF.

The rearrangement links TRBV6-4 to TRBJ2-2; 8 bases line up with TRBD2. Germline assignment: CDR1 MRHNA and CDR2 SNTAGT. The junction had 4 bases not matched to a gene; V was cut back by 3 bases and J by 4 bases. The CDR3 runs to 15 residues. CDR3 nucleotide sequence: TGTGCCAGCAGTGAAGGCGGGAGGCCCACCGGGGAGCTGTTTTTT. Its protein is CASSEGGRPTGELFF.

This clone showed up many times. The chain recombines TRBV6-6 with TRBJ2-1; TRBD2 aligns across 10 bases. V lost 5 bases and J lost 9; bases outside the gene matches: 13. The CDR3 spans 16 residues. CDR1 and CDR2 (germline): MNHNY, SVGAGI (reference sequence). In nucleotides, the CDR3 is TGTGCCAGCAGTCTTACCCCGGCTAGCGGGAGTCTTGAGCAGTTCTTC. Encoded protein: CASSLTPASGSLEQFF.

This chain connects TRBV9 to TRBJ1-5; TRBD1 matches 7 bases. V gave up 1 base and J gave up 2 bases; unmatched junction bases: 9. The CDR3 length is 17 residues. CDR1 and CDR2 from the germline V gene are SGDLS and YYNGEE. DNA of the CDR3: TGTGCCAGCAGCGTACACCGGGACAGTAAGGGCAATCAGCCCCAGCATTTT. Its translation is CASSVHRDSKGNQPQHF.

Written as DNA, the CDR3 is TGCGCCAGCAGCCAGACTCCGAGCTCGGCAGATACGCAGTATTTT. Its protein product is CASSQTPSSADTQYF. The J gene is TRBJ2-3, the V gene TRBV4-1, with D hard to call. The CDR3 covers 15 residues. Between the trimmed V and J ends, which lost 3 bases and 4 bases, there was a span of 14 bases. The V gene's germline CDR1 is MGHRA and CDR2 YSYEKL.

This chain links TRBV14 with TRBJ1-1; D is ambiguous. CDR1 is SGHDN and CDR2 is FVKESK in the germline V gene. CDR3 length: 13 residues. Deletions cut 0 bases from V and 2 bases from J, with 4 bases between. The CDR3 bases are TGTGCCAGCAGCCAAGACAGAAACACTGAAGCTTTCTTT. Residues: CASSQDRNTEAFF.

The V and J genes are TRBV27 and TRBJ2-7; 8 nucleotides match TRBD2. In germline, CDR1 is MNHEY, CDR2 SMNVEV (reference sequence). The ends lost 3 bases at V and 2 bases at J; junction bases unmatched: 3. The CDR3 has 14 amino acids. The CDR3 bases are TGTGCCAGCAGTTTCTGGACTAGCCCCTACGAGCAGTACTTC. This gives the protein CASSFWTSPYEQYF.

The chain uses TRBV10-1 and TRBJ2-1, with a weak D call TRBD2 (6 bases). Trimming stripped 2 bases from V and 8 bases from J, with 13 bases between. Germline V gene data show CDR1 as WNHNN and CDR2 as SYGVQD (reference sequence). There are 14 residues in the CDR3. CDR3 protein: CASSESLGGDEQFF. The CDR3 bases are TGCGCCAGCAGTGAGAGTCTAGGCGGGGATGAGCAGTTCTTC.

The chain couples TRBV9 to TRBJ2-4; 14 bases match TRBD2. The CDR3 sequence is 20 residues long. Germline V gene lookup returns CDR1 SGDLS and CDR2 YYNGEE. The trim removed 3 bases at V and 0 bases at J, leaving 11 bases unmatched. CDR3 region: CASSAGTSGSLGLAKNIQYF. The CDR3 region has the DNA TGTGCCAGCAGCGCCGGGACTAGCGGGAGTCTTGGTCTAGCCAAAAACATTCAGTACTTC.